This TCR beta chain came from a study of shared clonotypes between healthy human individuals. Findings of the study overall: What limited the represented genetic and exposure-history diversity was the small number of donors.

Of note for this clone: Its antigen remains unidentified. Other DNA sequences of this sample code for an identical CDR3.

TCRdb's copy holds only in-frame clones and misses some; the assay was immunoSEQ multiplex PCR. The sample has about 2.3 million clones; about 90% are singletons. The sample was naive CD4+ T cells from PBMCs. Subset reported: CD45RA+ positively selected. This clonotype was sampled from a man between 18 and 35 years old in good health. Some clones in this sample may be carry-over from other donors' samples.

The CDR3 region is CASSLAGGGQPQHF. The CDR3 nucleotides are TGTGCCAGCAGCTTAGCAGGGGGAGGTCAGCCCCAGCATTTT. The rearrangement uses TRBV7-9 and TRBJ1-5; tentatively, D is TRBD1 (6 bases). The CDR3 runs to 14 residues. Germline-derived CDR1 and CDR2 are SEHNR and FQNEAQ (reference sequence). With 0 bases removed from V and 6 bases from J, the gap between germline ends came to 9 bases.